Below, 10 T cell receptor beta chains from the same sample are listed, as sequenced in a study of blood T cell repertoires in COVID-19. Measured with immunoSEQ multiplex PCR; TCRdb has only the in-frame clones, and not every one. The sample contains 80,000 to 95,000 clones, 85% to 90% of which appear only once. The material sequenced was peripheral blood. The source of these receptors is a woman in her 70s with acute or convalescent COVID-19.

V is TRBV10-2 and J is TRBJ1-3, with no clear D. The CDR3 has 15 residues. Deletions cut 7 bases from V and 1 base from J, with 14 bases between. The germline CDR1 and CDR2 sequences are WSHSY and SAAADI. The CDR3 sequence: CASKAGSGSGNTIYF. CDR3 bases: TGCGCCAGCAAGGCGGGTTCTGGATCTGGAAACACCATATATTTT.

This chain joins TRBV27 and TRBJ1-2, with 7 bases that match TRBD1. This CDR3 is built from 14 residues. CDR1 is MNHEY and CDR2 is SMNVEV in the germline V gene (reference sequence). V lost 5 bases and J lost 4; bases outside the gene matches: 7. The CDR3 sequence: CASSIPGQLYGYTF. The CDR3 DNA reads TGTGCCAGCAGTATTCCGGGACAGCTCTATGGCTACACCTTC.

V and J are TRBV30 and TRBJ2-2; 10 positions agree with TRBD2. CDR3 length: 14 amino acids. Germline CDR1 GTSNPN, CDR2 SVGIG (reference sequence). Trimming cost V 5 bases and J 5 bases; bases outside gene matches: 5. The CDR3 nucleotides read TGTGCCTGGGAGCGGGAGGGTAGAACCGGGGAGCTGTTTTTT. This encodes CAWEREGRTGELFF.

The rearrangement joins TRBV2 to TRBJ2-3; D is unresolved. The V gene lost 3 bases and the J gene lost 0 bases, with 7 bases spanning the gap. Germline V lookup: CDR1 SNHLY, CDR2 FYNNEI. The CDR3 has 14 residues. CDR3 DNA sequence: TGTGCCAGCAGTGAGTTACAAAGCACAGATACGCAGTATTTT. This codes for CASSELQSTDTQYF. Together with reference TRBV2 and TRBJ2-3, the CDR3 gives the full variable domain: EPEVTQTPSHQVTQMGQEVILRCVPISNHLYFYWYRQILGQKVEFLVSFYNNEISEKSEIFDDQFSVERPDGSNFTLKIRSTKLEDSAMYFCASSELQSTDTQYFGPGTRLTVL.

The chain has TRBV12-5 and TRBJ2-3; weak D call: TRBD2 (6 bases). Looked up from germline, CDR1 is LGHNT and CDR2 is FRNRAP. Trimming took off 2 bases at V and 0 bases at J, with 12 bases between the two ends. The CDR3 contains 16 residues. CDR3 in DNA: TGTGCTAGTGGTTTGATCGGGGGTTCTAGCACAGATACGCAGTATTTT. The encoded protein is CASGLIGGSSTDTQYF. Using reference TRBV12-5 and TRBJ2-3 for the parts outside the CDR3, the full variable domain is DARVTQTPRHKVTEMGQEVTMRCQPILGHNTVFWYRQTMMQGLELLAYFRNRAPLDDSGMPKDRFSAEMPDATLATLKIQPSEPRDSAVYFCASGLIGGSSTDTQYFGPGTRLTVL.

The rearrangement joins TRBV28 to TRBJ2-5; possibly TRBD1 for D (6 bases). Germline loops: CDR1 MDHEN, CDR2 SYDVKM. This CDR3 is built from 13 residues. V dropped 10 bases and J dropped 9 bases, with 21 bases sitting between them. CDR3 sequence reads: CATLTGTGGAQYF. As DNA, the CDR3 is TGTGCCACATTAACAGGGACGGGTGGGGCCCAGTACTTC.

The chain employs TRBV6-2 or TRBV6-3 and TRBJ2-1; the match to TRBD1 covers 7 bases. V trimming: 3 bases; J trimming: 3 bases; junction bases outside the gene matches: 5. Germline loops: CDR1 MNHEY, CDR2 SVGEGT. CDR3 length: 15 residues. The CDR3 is CASSYRTGYYNEQFF. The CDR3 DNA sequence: TGTGCCAGCAGTTATCGGACAGGCTACTACAATGAGCAGTTCTTC.

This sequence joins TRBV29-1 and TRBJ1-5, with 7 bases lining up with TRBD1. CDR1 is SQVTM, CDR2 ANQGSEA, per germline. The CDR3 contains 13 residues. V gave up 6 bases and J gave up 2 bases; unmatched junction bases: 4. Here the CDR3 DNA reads TGCAGCGTGCGACAGGGCCGCAATCAGCCCCAGCATTTT. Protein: CSVRQGRNQPQHF. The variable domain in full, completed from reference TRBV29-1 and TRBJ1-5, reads SAVISQKPSRDICQRGTSLTIQCQVDSQVTMMFWYRQQPGQSLTLIATANQGSEATYESGFVIDKFPISRPNLTFSTLTVSNMSPEDSSIYLCSVRQGRNQPQHFGDGTRLSIL.

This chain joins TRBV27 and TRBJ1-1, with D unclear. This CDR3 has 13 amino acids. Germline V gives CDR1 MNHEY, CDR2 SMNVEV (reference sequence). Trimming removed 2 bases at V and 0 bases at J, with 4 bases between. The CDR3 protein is CASSLQLNTEAFF. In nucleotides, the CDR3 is TGTGCCAGCAGTTTACAATTGAACACTGAAGCTTTCTTT.

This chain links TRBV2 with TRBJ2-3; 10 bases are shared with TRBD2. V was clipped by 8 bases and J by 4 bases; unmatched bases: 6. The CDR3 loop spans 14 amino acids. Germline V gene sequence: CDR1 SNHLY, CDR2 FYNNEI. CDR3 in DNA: TGTGCCAGCGCCGGGACTAGCGTGGCAGATACGCAGTATTTT. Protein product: CASAGTSVADTQYF. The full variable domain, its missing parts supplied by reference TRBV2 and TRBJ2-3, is EPEVTQTPSHQVTQMGQEVILRCVPISNHLYFYWYRQILGQKVEFLVSFYNNEISEKSEIFDDQFSVERPDGSNFTLKIRSTKLEDSAMYFCASAGTSVADTQYFGPGTRLTVL.